The 9 T cell receptor beta chains listed next were all sequenced from one sample in a study of CD8+ T cells in alopecia areata. Reverse transcribed after extraction, RNA yielded cDNA as the sequencing template. Clones were read by immunoSEQ multiplex PCR, and TCRdb kept only the in-frame ones, dropping some. The sample includes 150,000 to 200,000 clones, around 64% of them seen just once. Treatment specified: oral pan-JAK inhibitor, 5-10 mg twice daily. The sample here was CD4+ T cells sorted from blood, taken between weeks 47 and 50, from a patient treated with tofacitinib. The receptors here all came from a human donor with alopecia areata.

The J gene is TRBJ1-5, the V gene TRBV6-5; no definite D call. Trimming removed 5 bases from V and 0 bases from J, with 5 bases in between. The CDR3 runs to 13 residues. Germline V CDR1 and CDR2: MNHEY, SVGAGI. The CDR3 DNA reads as TGTGCCAGCAGTGAAATTAGCAATCAGCCCCAGCATTTT. This gives the protein CASSEISNQPQHF.

This rearrangement joins TRBV6-5 to TRBJ2-5; D is possibly TRBD1 or TRBD2 (5 bases each). Germline CDR1 MNHEY, CDR2 SVGAGI. The V end was cut by 2 bases, the J end by 2 bases, with 9 bases between. The CDR3 sequence is 14 residues long. The chain's CDR3 is CASSYRGPQETQYF. The CDR3 nucleotides read TGTGCCAGCAGTTACCGGGGACCGCAAGAGACCCAGTACTTC.

In this sample, this clone turned up a few times. V and J are TRBV13 and TRBJ1-1, with D uncertain. The CDR3 length is 13 residues. V was cut by 7 bases and J by 6 bases, with 15 bases left in between. The germline V gene has CDR1 PRHDT and CDR2 FYEKMQ (reference sequence). CDR3 protein: CASNPRGFSEAFF. The CDR3 DNA is TGTGCCAGCAACCCCAGAGGGTTTTCTGAAGCTTTCTTT.

This clone has a single count. The rearrangement links TRBV11-1 to TRBJ1-2; 7 nucleotides align to TRBD1. Germline V gene sequence: CDR1 SGHAT, CDR2 FQDESV (reference sequence). After removal of 4 bases from V and 4 bases from J, the junction contained 3 bases not matched to a gene. CDR3 length: 13 amino acids. The CDR3 DNA sequence: TGTGCCAGCAGCTCCCGGGACAGCTATGGCTACACCTTC. Amino acid sequence: CASSSRDSYGYTF.

This clone was observed a few times. This chain links TRBV5-1 with TRBJ2-3; a possible D gene is TRBD2 (6 bases). Trimming cost V 3 bases and J 0 bases, with 8 bases left between them. The CDR3 length is 14 residues. From germline, CDR1 is SGHRS and CDR2 YFSETQ. Written as DNA, the CDR3 is TGCGCCAGCAGCTGGGGGACTAGCACAGATACGCAGTATTTT. This encodes CASSWGTSTDTQYF.

This clone turned up a few times. The chain combines TRBV7-2 with TRBJ2-7; TRBD2 is a possible D gene (7 bases). The germline V and J ends were trimmed by 3 bases and 1 base, with 13 bases remaining between them. CDR1 is SGHTA, CDR2 FQGNSA, per germline. The CDR3 contains 15 residues. The DNA of the CDR3 is TGTGCCAGCAGCTTCATCGGGGGGCAGTCCTACGAGCAGTACTTC. Protein: CASSFIGGQSYEQYF.

The chain has TRBV19 and TRBJ1-1; tentatively, D is TRBD1 (5 bases). Germline-derived CDR1 and CDR2 are LNHDA and SQIVND (reference sequence). The CDR3 totals 14 residues. Trimming pared 9 bases from V and 4 bases from J, leaving 18 bases between. The CDR3 sequence is CASKTREISTEAFF. In DNA, the CDR3 is TGTGCCAGCAAAACCAGGGAAATCAGCACTGAAGCTTTCTTT. Full variable domain (outside the CDR3, taken from reference TRBV19 and TRBJ1-1): DGGITQSPKYLFRKEGQNVTLSCEQNLNHDAMYWYRQDPGQGLRLIYYSQIVNDFQKGDIAEGYSVSREKKESFPLTVTSAQKNPTAFYLCASKTREISTEAFFGQGTRLTVV.

This chain joins TRBV2 and TRBJ1-1; TRBD1 matches at 8 bases. The trim removed 7 bases at V and 6 bases at J, leaving 10 bases unmatched. The CDR3 has 14 residues. In germline, CDR1 is SNHLY, CDR2 FYNNEI. The CDR3: CASIPDRDGSEAFF. DNA for the CDR3: TGTGCCAGCATCCCGGACAGGGATGGTTCTGAAGCTTTCTTT.

The chain couples TRBV13 to TRBJ2-1; D is possibly TRBD2 (5 bases). V dropped 0 bases and J dropped 8 bases, with 14 bases sitting between them. CDR3 length: 15 amino acids. Germline V gene lookup returns CDR1 PRHDT and CDR2 FYEKMQ (reference sequence). CDR3 DNA sequence: TGTGCCAGCAGCTTAGGTCTAGGAGCGGAGCATGAGCAGTTCTTC. This codes for CASSLGLGAEHEQFF.